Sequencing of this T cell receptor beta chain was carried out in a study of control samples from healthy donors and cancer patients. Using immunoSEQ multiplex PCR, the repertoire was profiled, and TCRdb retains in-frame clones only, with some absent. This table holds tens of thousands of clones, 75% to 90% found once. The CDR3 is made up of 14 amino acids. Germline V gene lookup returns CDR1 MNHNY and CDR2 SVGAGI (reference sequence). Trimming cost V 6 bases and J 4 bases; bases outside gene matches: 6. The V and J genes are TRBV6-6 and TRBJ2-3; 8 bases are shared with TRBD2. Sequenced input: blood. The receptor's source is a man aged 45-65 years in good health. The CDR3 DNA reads TGTGCCAGCAGCCCGGGGGGGCTTGCAGATACGCAGTATTTT. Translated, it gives CASSPGGLADTQYF.